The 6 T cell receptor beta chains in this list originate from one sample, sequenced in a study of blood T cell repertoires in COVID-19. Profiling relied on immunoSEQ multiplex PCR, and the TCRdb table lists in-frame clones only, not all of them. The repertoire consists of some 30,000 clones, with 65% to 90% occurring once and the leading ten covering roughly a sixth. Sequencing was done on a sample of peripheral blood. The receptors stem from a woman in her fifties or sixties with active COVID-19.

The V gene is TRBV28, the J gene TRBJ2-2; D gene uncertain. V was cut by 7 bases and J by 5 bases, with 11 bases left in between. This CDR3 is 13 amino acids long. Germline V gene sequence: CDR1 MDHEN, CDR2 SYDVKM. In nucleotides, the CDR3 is TGTGCCAGCACCCTTAGGCGGACCGGGGAGCTGTTTTTT. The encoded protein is CASTLRRTGELFF.

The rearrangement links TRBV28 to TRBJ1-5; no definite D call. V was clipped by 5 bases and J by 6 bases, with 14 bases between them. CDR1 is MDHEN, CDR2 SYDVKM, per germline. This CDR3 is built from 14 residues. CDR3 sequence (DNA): TGTGCCAGCAGTCCCATTGAGAGGGTTCAGCCCCAGCATTTT. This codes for CASSPIERVQPQHF.

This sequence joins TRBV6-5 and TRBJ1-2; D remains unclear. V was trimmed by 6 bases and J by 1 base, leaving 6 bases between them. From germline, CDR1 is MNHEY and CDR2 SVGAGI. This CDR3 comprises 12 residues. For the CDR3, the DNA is TGTGCCAGCAGCACAGTTAACTATGGCTACACCTTC. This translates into CASSTVNYGYTF.

The CDR3, as DNA: TGTGCCAGCATACCCGGGGAGGCCGAGTCCTACAATGAGCAGTTCTTC. As protein: CASIPGEAESYNEQFF. This chain links TRBV7-8 with TRBJ2-1, with a tentative D call TRBD2 (6 bases). Trimming pared 7 bases from V and 1 base from J, leaving 17 bases between. The germline V gene has CDR1 SGHVS and CDR2 FQNEAQ. The CDR3 is 16 residues long. Combining the CDR3 with reference TRBV7-8 and TRBJ2-1 gives the whole variable domain GAGVSQSPRYKVAKRGQDVALRCDPISGHVSLFWYQQALGQGPEFLTYFQNEAQLDKSGLPSDRFFAERPEGSVSTLKIQRTQQEDSAVYLCASIPGEAESYNEQFFGPGTRLTVL.

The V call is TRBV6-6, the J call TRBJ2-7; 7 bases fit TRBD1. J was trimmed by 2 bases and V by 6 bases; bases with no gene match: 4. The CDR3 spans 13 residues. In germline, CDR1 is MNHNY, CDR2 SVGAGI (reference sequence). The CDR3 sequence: CASSPGQTYEQYF. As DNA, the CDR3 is TGTGCCAGCAGCCCGGGACAGACCTACGAGCAGTACTTC.

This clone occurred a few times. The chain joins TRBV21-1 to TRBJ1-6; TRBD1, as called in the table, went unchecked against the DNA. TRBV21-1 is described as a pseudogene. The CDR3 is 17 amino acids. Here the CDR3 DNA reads TGTGCCAGCAGCAAACAACAGGCGCGCTCCTATAATTCACCCCTCCACTTT. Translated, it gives CASSKQQARSYNSPLHF.